Listed here are 27 T cell receptor beta chains from one sample, sequenced in a study of T cells of healthy individuals. In TCRdb, the 5' RACE reads were re-called with MiXCR into one record per CDR3 protein. Of about 41,000 distinct CDR3 sequences listed, 4% to 5.5% are singletons. The receptors were sampled from a human donor in good health.

This clonotype occurred many times. The chain uses TRBV6-4 and TRBJ2-7, with D hard to call. The CDR3 runs 16 residues. Per germline, CDR1 MRHNA and CDR2 SNTAGT. V was shortened by 0 bases and J by 2 bases, with 14 bases between the two germline ends. The DNA for the CDR3 is TGTGCCAGCAGTGACTCGAGCCACGGCAGGACCTACGAGCAGTACTTC. Amino acid sequence: CASSDSSHGRTYEQYF.

This chain connects TRBV5-1 to TRBJ1-1, with 8 bases aligning to TRBD1. Trimming removed 5 bases from V and 4 bases from J; junction bases left unmatched: 7. Looked up from germline, CDR1 is SGHRS and CDR2 is YFSETQ. CDR3 length: 14 residues. For the CDR3, the DNA is TGCGCCAGCAGTCAGGGGGCAGGTGGCACTGAAGCTTTCTTT. Translated, it gives CASSQGAGGTEAFF.

This clonotype was recorded many times. The V and J genes are TRBV5-5 and TRBJ2-1; tentatively, D is TRBD2 (5 bases). Germline CDR1 reads SGHKS; CDR2 reads YYEKEE (reference sequence). CDR3 size: 12 residues. Trimming left V 3 bases short and J 15 bases short, with 16 bases between. CDR3 loop: CASSSVAPEGFF. CDR3 coding DNA: TGTGCCAGCAGCTCCGTAGCGCCGGAAGGGTTCTTC.

In its sample, this clonotype was seen many times. The V and J genes are TRBV29-1 and TRBJ2-3; the match to TRBD2 covers 8 bases. Trimming removed 5 bases from V and 2 bases from J; junction bases left unmatched: 6. The CDR3 consists of 14 residues. CDR1 is SQVTM, CDR2 ANQGSEA, per germline. The CDR3 DNA sequence: TGCAGCGTTTCCCAACTAGCGGTCACAGATACGCAGTATTTT. This sequence encodes CSVSQLAVTDTQYF.

This clonotype was counted ten times or more. J is TRBJ1-1 and V is TRBV6-5; 11 nucleotides align to TRBD1. V was clipped by 6 bases and J by 5 bases; unmatched bases: 5. The CDR3 sequence is 14 residues long. Looked up from germline, CDR1 is MNHEY and CDR2 is SVGAGI. The CDR3 is CASRSDRGRTEAFF. The CDR3, as DNA: TGTGCCAGCAGATCGGACAGGGGGCGAACTGAAGCTTTCTTT.

The J gene is TRBJ2-3, the V gene TRBV2; no clear D. CDR1 is SNHLY and CDR2 is FYNNEI in the germline V gene. This CDR3 spans 14 amino acids. The ends were cut back, 2 bases at V and 0 bases at J, with 6 bases in the middle. The chain's CDR3 is CASSESRSTDTQYF. The CDR3 DNA is TGTGCCAGCAGTGAATCTAGGAGCACAGATACGCAGTATTTT. The full variable domain, in which reference TRBV2 and TRBJ2-3 provide the parts outside the CDR3, is EPEVTQTPSHQVTQMGQEVILRCVPISNHLYFYWYRQILGQKVEFLVSFYNNEISEKSEIFDDQFSVERPDGSNFTLKIRSTKLEDSAMYFCASSESRSTDTQYFGPGTRLTVL.

CDR3 protein: CSVGDGLGGQPQHF. CDR3 nucleotides: TGCAGCGTCGGTGACGGCCTAGGCGGACAGCCCCAGCATTTT. This chain uses TRBV29-1 with TRBJ1-5, with D unclear. CDR1 is SQVTM, CDR2 ANQGSEA, per germline. This CDR3 has 14 amino acids. V dropped 6 bases and J dropped 7 bases, with 19 bases sitting between them.

This clonotype was seen at least ten times. The rearrangement uses TRBV6-1 and TRBJ2-6; D possibly matches TRBD1 or TRBD2 (5 bases each). V lost 5 bases, J lost 0 bases, and 11 bases lay in between. This CDR3 region has 16 residues. Germline loops: CDR1 MNHNS, CDR2 SASEGT. CDR3 DNA: TGTGCCAGCAGTTCCGGGACCCACTCTGGGGCCAACGTCCTGACTTTC. This encodes CASSSGTHSGANVLTF.

The rearrangement uses TRBV9 and TRBJ2-1, with 15 bases fitting TRBD2. The CDR3 extends over 18 amino acids. Germline assignment: CDR1 SGDLS and CDR2 YYNGEE. V shed 3 bases and J 3 bases; nucleotides not matched to a gene: 7. CDR3 sequence (DNA): TGTGCCAGCAGCGCGGGACTAGCGGGGGGCCATCACTACAATGAGCAGTTCTTC. It encodes CASSAGLAGGHHYNEQFF.

This clonotype showed up just a few times. V gene TRBV7-2 combines with J gene TRBJ1-4; D possibly corresponds to TRBD1 (5 bases). The CDR3 runs 15 residues. V was shortened by 3 bases and J by 8 bases, with 16 bases between the two germline ends. Germline V gene data show CDR1 as SGHTA and CDR2 as FQGNSA. The CDR3 spells CASSFEGPRSEKLFF. DNA for the CDR3: TGTGCCAGCAGCTTTGAGGGACCAAGGTCAGAAAAACTGTTTTTT.

This clonotype has at least ten counts. The rearrangement joins TRBV27 to TRBJ2-5, with 8 bases identical to TRBD2. Losses at the gene ends were 6 bases for V and 5 bases for J; bases not matched to a gene: 11. This CDR3 has 15 amino acids. Germline V CDR1 and CDR2: MNHEY, SMNVEV (reference sequence). CDR3 amino acids: CASRTLAGEGETQYF. CDR3 DNA sequence: TGTGCCAGCAGGACCCTAGCGGGTGAGGGGGAGACCCAGTACTTC.

This clonotype was counted only a few times. The rearrangement joins TRBV9 to TRBJ2-1; no firm D call. V lost 0 bases to trimming and J lost 5 bases, with 9 bases between them. The V gene's germline CDR1 is SGDLS and CDR2 YYNGEE. This CDR3 contains 14 residues. The CDR3 protein is CASSVEGFNNEQFF. CDR3 in DNA: TGTGCCAGCAGCGTAGAAGGCTTCAACAATGAGCAGTTCTTC.

This clonotype showed up many times. This chain links TRBV10-3 with TRBJ2-3, with 7 bases identical to TRBD2. The V and J ends lost 8 bases and 0 bases, in that order; junction bases with no gene match: 8. Germline CDR1 reads ENHRY; CDR2 reads SYGVKD. The length of the CDR3 is 15 residues. CDR3 in amino acids: CAIGFASGSTDTQYF. The CDR3 DNA sequence: TGTGCCATCGGGTTCGCTAGCGGAAGCACAGATACGCAGTATTTT.

This clonotype was counted ten times or more. The chain uses TRBV3-1 and TRBJ2-7, with 11 bases identical to TRBD2. V lost 3 bases, J lost 0 bases, and 22 bases stayed unmatched. The CDR3 has 22 residues. CDR1 LGHDT and CDR2 YNNKEL come from the germline V gene (reference sequence). As DNA, the CDR3 is TGTGCCAGCAGCCAGTATCGTCGTGGGGCTAGCGGGAGGCCATCCGGCTCCTACGAGCAGTACTTC. This encodes CASSQYRRGASGRPSGSYEQYF.

Ten or more counts support this clonotype. The chain has TRBV19 and TRBJ2-2, with TRBD2 identical over 9 bases. V trimming: 1 base; J trimming: 1 base; junction bases outside the gene matches: 1. The CDR3 runs 16 residues. Germline V gives CDR1 LNHDA, CDR2 SQIVND (reference sequence). CDR3 sequence (DNA): TGTGCCAGTAGTATAGGACTAGCGGTGAACACCGGGGAGCTGTTTTTT. This translates into CASSIGLAVNTGELFF. The variable domain in full, with the rest retrieved from reference TRBV19 and TRBJ2-2, is DGGITQSPKYLFRKEGQNVTLSCEQNLNHDAMYWYRQDPGQGLRLIYYSQIVNDFQKGDIAEGYSVSREKKESFPLTVTSAQKNPTAFYLCASSIGLAVNTGELFFGEGSRLTVL.

This clonotype showed up just a few times. The chain combines TRBV2 with TRBJ1-1; possibly TRBD1 for D (5 bases). Germline V lookup: CDR1 SNHLY, CDR2 FYNNEI. V was shortened by 3 bases and J by 3 bases, with 17 bases between the two germline ends. The CDR3 runs to 16 residues. The CDR3, as DNA: TGTGCCAGCAGTGATGGACACCACCTGAGGGACACTGAAGCTTTCTTT. Its protein product is CASSDGHHLRDTEAFF.

In regard to this clonotype: Just one base apart from a much larger clone, this may be a read error. This sequence joins TRBV11-2 and TRBJ2-7, with D unresolved. The CDR3 totals 14 residues. V was clipped by 7 bases and J by 1 base, with 14 bases between them. Germline assignment: CDR1 SGHAT and CDR2 FQNNGV. This CDR3 reads CASITHGVSYEQYF. Here the CDR3 DNA reads TGTGCCAGCATCACTCATGGGGTTTCCTACGAGCAGTACTTC.

This clonotype was found many times. This chain connects TRBV6-6 to TRBJ2-7, with D maybe TRBD2 (5 bases). Trimming removed 6 bases at V and 3 bases at J, with 12 bases between. Germline assignment: CDR1 MNHNY and CDR2 SVGAGI (reference sequence). There are 13 residues in the CDR3. CDR3 loop: CASSPGGRYEQYF. The CDR3 DNA is TGTGCCAGCAGCCCCGGAGGTCGCTACGAGCAGTACTTC.

This clonotype has a handful of counts. J is TRBJ1-1 and V is TRBV12-3 or TRBV12-4; D is undetermined. V was pared by 3 bases and J by 7 bases, with 15 bases between. The CDR3 extends over 14 amino acids. This CDR3 is CASSLSRARGEAFF. CDR3 in DNA: TGTGCCAGCAGTTTGAGTAGAGCTCGGGGTGAAGCTTTCTTT.

This clonotype was observed many times. The chain combines TRBV4-1 with TRBJ2-5; possibly TRBD2 for D (5 bases). Germline CDR1 MGHRA, CDR2 YSYEKL. The CDR3 sequence is 14 residues long. Trimming removed 2 bases at V and 2 bases at J, with 9 bases between. CDR3 protein: CASSQSGEQETQYF. In nucleotides, the CDR3 is TGCGCCAGCAGCCAATCCGGGGAGCAAGAGACCCAGTACTTC.

This clonotype was seen many times. The chain uses TRBV18 and TRBJ1-6; 7 bases line up with TRBD1. CDR3 size: 16 residues. Unmatched junction bases numbered 9, after V lost 6 bases and J lost 4 bases. Germline V gene data show CDR1 as KGHSH and CDR2 as LQKENI. The CDR3 spells CASSPDRSSYNSPLHF. DNA for the CDR3: TGTGCCAGCTCGCCGGACAGGAGTAGTTATAATTCACCCCTCCACTTT.

This clonotype was counted ten times or more. The chain carries TRBV2 and TRBJ2-5; no reliable D call. This CDR3 contains 14 residues. Germline assignment: CDR1 SNHLY and CDR2 FYNNEI. Trimming cost V 4 bases and J 3 bases, with 12 bases left between them. The CDR3: CASSGLGIKETQYF. The CDR3, as DNA: TGTGCCAGCAGTGGGCTCGGAATTAAAGAGACCCAGTACTTC.

This clonotype has a count of ten or more. The V call is TRBV20-1, the J call TRBJ2-3; D possibly corresponds to TRBD1 (6 bases). V lost 4 bases, J lost 2 bases, and 16 bases lay in between. The CDR3 spans 15 residues. CDR1 DFQATT and CDR2 SNEGSKA come from the germline V gene (reference sequence). CDR3 in amino acids: CSANRDTPYTDTQYF. The CDR3 nucleotides are TGCAGTGCTAACCGGGACACCCCGTACACAGATACGCAGTATTTT.

This clonotype was recorded many times. V gene TRBV5-1 combines with J gene TRBJ2-7; 7 nucleotides align to TRBD1. Germline-derived CDR1 and CDR2 are SGHRS and YFSETQ. The CDR3 extends over 16 amino acids. V was pared by 6 bases and J by 0 bases, with 12 bases of the junction left unmatched. The CDR3 here is CASNVRGGQSSYEQYF. The CDR3 DNA follows: TGCGCCAGCAATGTACGAGGGGGACAGAGCTCCTACGAGCAGTACTTC.

In this sample, this clonotype turned up a few times. V usage is TRBV5-1 and J usage is TRBJ1-3; maybe TRBD1 (5 bases). V gave up 4 bases and J gave up 2 bases, with 13 bases separating them. Germline V gene lookup returns CDR1 SGHRS and CDR2 YFSETQ. The CDR3 has 15 residues. The CDR3 DNA reads TGCGCCAGCAGCCAATTGGGGGAAGCTGGAAACACCATATATTTT. Its protein product is CASSQLGEAGNTIYF.

At least ten counts were recorded for this clonotype. The chain is built from TRBV30 and TRBJ1-1; D unresolved. The CDR3 runs 13 residues. V was pared by 2 bases and J by 6 bases, with 13 bases between. The germline V gene has CDR1 GTSNPN and CDR2 SVGIG (reference sequence). CDR3 region: CAWSRPPAAEAFF. As DNA, the CDR3 is TGTGCCTGGAGTCGCCCCCCGGCAGCTGAAGCTTTCTTT.

This clonotype was picked up many times. The rearrangement joins TRBV29-1 to TRBJ2-1; D assignment may be TRBD1 or TRBD2 (6 bases each). V was trimmed by 6 bases and J by 10 bases, leaving 13 bases between them. This CDR3 comprises 11 residues. Germline CDR1 is SQVTM and CDR2 is ANQGSEA. CDR3 sequence (DNA): TGCAGCGTCGCAACAGGGAGGGAGCAGTTCTTC. Translating it yields CSVATGREQFF.